This T cell receptor (beta chain) stems from a study of CD8+CD57+ T cells in acquired aplastic anemia. V lost 5 bases and J lost 5; bases outside the gene matches: 11. The CDR3 spans 15 residues. From germline, CDR1 is SEHNR and CDR2 FQNEAQ (reference sequence). Both TCR beta VDJ combination and CDR3 sequence profiling were carried out. Genomic DNA was the template for this profiling. MiXCR was run by TCRdb on the reads, yielding one entry per CDR3 protein. Here the sample spans around 200,000 distinct CDR3 sequences, about 60% being singletons. Patients sequenced had flow cytometry evidence of CD8+CD57+ cell expansion.

V usage is TRBV7-9 and J usage is TRBJ2-7, with 8 bases that match TRBD1. Source material: sorted CD4+, CD8+, or CD8+CD57+ T cells (not recorded which) from PBMCs. This clonotype originated in a human donor with aplastic anemia. The CDR3 sequence is CASSTTDRGRDEQYF. CDR3 nucleotides: TGTGCCAGCAGCACCACCGACAGGGGTCGGGACGAGCAGTACTTC.